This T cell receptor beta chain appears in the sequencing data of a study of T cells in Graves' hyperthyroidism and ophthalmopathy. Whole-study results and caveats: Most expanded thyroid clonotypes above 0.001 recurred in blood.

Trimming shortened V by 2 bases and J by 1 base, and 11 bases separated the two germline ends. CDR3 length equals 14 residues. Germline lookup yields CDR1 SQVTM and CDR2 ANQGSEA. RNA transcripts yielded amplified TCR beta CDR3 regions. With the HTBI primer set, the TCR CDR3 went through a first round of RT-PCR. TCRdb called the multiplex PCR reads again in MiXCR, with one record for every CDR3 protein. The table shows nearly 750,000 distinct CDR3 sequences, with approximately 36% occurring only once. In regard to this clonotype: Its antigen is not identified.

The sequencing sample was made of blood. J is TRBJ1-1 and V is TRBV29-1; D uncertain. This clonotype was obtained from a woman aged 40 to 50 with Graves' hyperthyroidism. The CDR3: CSVEIAAENTEAFF. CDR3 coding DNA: TGCAGCGTTGAAATAGCCGCGGAGAACACTGAAGCTTTCTTT.